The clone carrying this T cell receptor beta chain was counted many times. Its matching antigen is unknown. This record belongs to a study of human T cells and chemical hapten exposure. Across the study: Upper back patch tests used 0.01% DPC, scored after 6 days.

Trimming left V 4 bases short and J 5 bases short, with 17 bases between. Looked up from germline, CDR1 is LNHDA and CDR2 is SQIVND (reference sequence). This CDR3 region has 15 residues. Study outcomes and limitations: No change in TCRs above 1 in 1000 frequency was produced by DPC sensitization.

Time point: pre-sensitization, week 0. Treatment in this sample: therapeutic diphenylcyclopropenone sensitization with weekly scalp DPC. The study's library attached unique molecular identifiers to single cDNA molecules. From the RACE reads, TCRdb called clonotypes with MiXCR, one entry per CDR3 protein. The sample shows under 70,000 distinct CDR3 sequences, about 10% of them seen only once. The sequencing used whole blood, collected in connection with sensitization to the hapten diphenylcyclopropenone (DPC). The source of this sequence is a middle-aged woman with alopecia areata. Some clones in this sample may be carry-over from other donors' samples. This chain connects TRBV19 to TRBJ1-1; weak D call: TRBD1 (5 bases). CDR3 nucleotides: TGTGCCAGTAGTACCGGGACGCCCCGGTGGACTGAAGCTTTCTTT. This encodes CASSTGTPRWTEAFF.